A single T cell receptor (beta chain) is shown here with its context. Its antigen is currently not known. The sample holds no much larger clone one base away, and base qualities are not on file. At one collaborating source in Seattle, patients were enrolled during active infection and were followed longitudinally through the course of disease. Each collaborating institution followed its own protocols to collect whole blood in K2EDTA tubes. Collaborator samples were shipped for TCRbeta analysis as frozen whole blood, isolated PBMCs, or DNA extracted from either sample type. The CDR3 numbers 16 residues from cysteine through phenylalanine. The DNA shown is the 48-base CDR3, in frame from base 1. The germline ends are 14 bases apart after V is trimmed by 2 bases and J by 0 bases. The germline V gene provides CDR1 SGHVS and CDR2 FNYEAQ. The sample comes from a study of blood T cell repertoires in COVID-19 (dated by TCRdb to about 2020). As for the study more broadly: Samples from collaborators originated in the United States, Italy and Spain and spanned both the acute and convalescent phases of COVID-19. The material from the prospective study consisted of cDNA or gDNA derived from T cells, B-cell-depleted T cells, or PBMCs. The dataset comprised deeply sampled blood TCRbeta repertoires from subjects exposed to, actively infected with, or recovered from COVID-19. The repertoires were released in a freely available public database intended as a resource for research on the immune response to SARS-CoV-2. Samples came from the ongoing ImmuneRACE study (first 160 participants) plus 1,254 subjects from 6 global collaborators. The sample metadata nearly always contained a de-identified subject ID, COVID-19 status, age in years and sex. HLA class I and class II types, where available, came from metadata supplied by the sample provider rather than from assay-based typing. Summary of the overall study and its limitations: How much clinical and demographic metadata was included differed by source and by participant, and the metadata was provided uncurated.

TCRbeta CDR3 regions were amplified from genomic DNA by means of the immunoSEQ Assay, a bias-controlled multiplex PCR. For the original study's pipeline: The number of nucleated cells in each sample was estimated from the amplification of reference gene primers within the assay. To quantify the absolute abundance of each unique TCRbeta CDR3 rearrangement, sequence reads were collapsed and filtered. For each sample, productive Simpson clonality was calculated as the square root of Simpson's diversity index across productive rearrangements. Not all clones reach the TCRdb copy of this immuneACCESS table, which keeps in-frame sequences only. Checked studies attribute under half of the gap to unresolved V genes and leave the rest unexplained. The V and J calls and clone size come from that table; D and trimming were worked out from the DNA. The sample table shows fewer than 200,000 clones, and 81% are seen once. The ten most abundant clones make up roughly 12% of the sample.

Here the chain combines TRBV7-6 and TRBJ2-7, with TRBD2 tentatively as D gene (6 bases match). The sequence was collected from a woman older than 75 with COVID-19, enrolled during active disease. Material: peripheral blood. The nucleotides read TGTGCCAGCAGCTTAATCGGCGGCGGGAACTCCTACGAGCAGTACTTC. Its protein is CASSLIGGGNSYEQYF. This CDR3, with the reference TRBV7-6 and TRBJ2-7 proteins standing in past its ends, gives the full variable domain GAGVSQSPRYKVTKRGQDVALRCDPISGHVSLYWYRQALGQGPEFLTYFNYEAQQDKSGLPNDRFSAERPEGSISTLTIQRTEQRDSAMYRCASSLIGGGNSYEQYFGPGTRLTVT.